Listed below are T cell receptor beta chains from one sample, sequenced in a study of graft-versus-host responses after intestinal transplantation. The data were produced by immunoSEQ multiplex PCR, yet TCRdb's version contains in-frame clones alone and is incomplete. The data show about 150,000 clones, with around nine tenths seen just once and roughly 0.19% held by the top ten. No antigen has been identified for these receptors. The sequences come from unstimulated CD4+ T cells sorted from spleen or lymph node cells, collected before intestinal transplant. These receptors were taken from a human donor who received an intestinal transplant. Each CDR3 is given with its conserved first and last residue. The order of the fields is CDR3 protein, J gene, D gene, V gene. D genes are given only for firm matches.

CDR3aa: CASSPGNEQFF; j_gene: TRBJ2-1; d_gene: .; v_gene: TRBV18
CDR3aa: CAGGLVGFGGRPEAFF; j_gene: TRBJ1-1; d_gene: .; v_gene: TRBV12-5
CDR3aa: CASSQAGGYTGELFF; j_gene: TRBJ2-2; d_gene: .; v_gene: TRBV4-2
CDR3aa: CASSLWGLAGLAGELFF; j_gene: TRBJ2-2; d_gene: TRBD2; v_gene: TRBV28
CDR3aa: CASSARGRYNEQFF; j_gene: TRBJ2-1; d_gene: .; v_gene: TRBV5-1
CDR3aa: CASSVEGAGELFF; j_gene: TRBJ2-2; d_gene: .; v_gene: TRBV2
CDR3aa: CASSPRTGPMNTEAFF; j_gene: TRBJ1-1; d_gene: TRBD1; v_gene: TRBV7-9
CDR3aa: CASSMGQGANTGELFF; j_gene: TRBJ2-2; d_gene: TRBD1; v_gene: TRBV5-1
CDR3aa: CASSGLNTGELFF; j_gene: TRBJ2-2; d_gene: .; v_gene: TRBV25-1
CDR3aa: CASSMENSGQGGETQYF; j_gene: TRBJ2-5; d_gene: .; v_gene: TRBV19
CDR3aa: CAISGGGSYEQYF; j_gene: TRBJ2-7; d_gene: TRBD2; v_gene: TRBV10-3
CDR3aa: CASPPFGRAPDTQYF; j_gene: TRBJ2-3; d_gene: .; v_gene: TRBV28
CDR3aa: CASSLWDSKNIQYF; j_gene: TRBJ2-4; d_gene: TRBD1; v_gene: TRBV28